Detailed here is one T cell receptor (beta chain). Its antigen remains undetermined. No much larger clone exists at a distance of one base, and base qualities are not known. This specimen belongs to a study of memory CD4+ T cells and cytomegalovirus serostatus (dated by TCRdb to between 2018 and 2021). With respect to the entire study: A total of some 33 healthy Belgian adults, of whom 9 were CMV seropositive and about 24 were CMV seronegative, were included in the cohort. The study sequenced CD4+ memory TCRbeta repertoires of a Belgian cohort with known cytomegalovirus serostatus to replicate a published TCR-based CMV serostatus classifier. Beyond this particular receptor, the publication reports: CMV serostatus prediction reached a median bootstrapped AUC of about 0.94 with the original framework and just under 0.92 with a US-trained random forest. The original-framework classifier achieved a median bootstrapped AUC of 0.95 with a 95% CI of 0.76-1.00 on the Belgian cohort. Among the 160 or so previously reported CMV-associated TCRbeta sequences, 60 to 70 showed up in the CD4+ memory repertoires, with each one found in between one and five individuals. Only CD4+CD45RO+ memory cells were sequenced, in contrast to the original study, which included naive and memory CD4+ and CD8+ populations. The results were interpreted as suggesting that the CMV-associated TCR signature is largely present in the CD4+ memory repertoire.

The Quick-DNA Microprep Kit was used to extract genomic DNA from the sorted cells. TCRbeta DNA was amplified with the immunoSEQ hsTCRbeta kit following the manufacturer's protocol. TCRbeta libraries were sequenced on an Illumina MiSeq instrument. Regarding the original processing steps: Once out-of-frame sequences had been removed, a few million distinct TCRbeta sequences were left, which works out to an average of approximately 61,000 per individual. Two values were used to score each individual: the count of under 200 previously reported CMV-associated TCRbeta sequences and the total count of productive distinct TCRbeta sequences. A beta-binomial model was reimplemented in Python, and scikit-learn random forests with default parameters were trained on data from the US cohort. Classifier performance on the Belgian cohort was summarized as median AUC with percentile confidence intervals calculated over 10,000 bootstrap iterations. The immuneACCESS repertoire file appears here via TCRdb, limited to in-frame rearrangements. These files lack a portion of the clones; in checked studies, under half of the deficit traces to unresolved V genes, and the cause of the others is not known. That table gives V, J and clone size, and the DNA gave D and trimming. Within this sample are 50,000 to 70,000 clones, with less than 80% of them counted one time only. The ten largest make up 0.82% of the sample.

Relative to germline, V is 4 bases shorter and J is 7 bases shorter, with 16 bases between their ends. In the germline V gene (reference sequence), CDR1 corresponds to SEHNR and CDR2 to FQNEAQ. Taken from cysteine to phenylalanine, the CDR3 has 15 residues. Of the read, only the CDR3 DNA is kept; its 45 bases are in frame from base 1. A FACSAria II was used to sort memory CD4+ T cells, defined as single viable CD3+CD4+CD8-CD45RO+ cells. CMV serostatus was assessed using a Roche Elecsys assay, by which serum IgG against CMV pp150, pp28, p38 and p52 was detected. After the samples were thawed, total CD4+ T cells were enriched through positive selection using CD4 magnetic microbeads. The samples came from a different study that was designed specifically to examine the CD4+ T cell memory repertoire. Following standard operating procedures, peripheral blood mononuclear cells were isolated and cryopreserved, while serum was kept at -80 degrees C. CD3-PerCP (BW264/56), CD4-APC (RPA-T4), CD45RO-PE (UCHT1) and CD8-Pacific Orange (3B5) antibodies were used for staining, and non-viable cells were excluded with Sytox blue.

The rearranged chain carries TRBV7-9 and TRBJ2-2; the D gene is possibly TRBD1, with 6 bases matching. This receptor was identified in an adult in good health and CMV-seronegative. Sequencing was done on a sample of memory CD4+ T cells from blood. For the CDR3, the sequence is CASSWDNASGGELFF. The nucleotide sequence reads as follows: TGTGCCAGCAGCTGGGACAACGCCTCCGGCGGGGAGCTGTTTTTT.